Listed below are T cell receptor beta chains from one sample, sequenced in a study of T cells of healthy individuals. TCRdb passed the 5' RACE reads through MiXCR, listing each CDR3 protein once. The table lists more than 60,000 distinct CDR3 sequences, around 15% of them singletons. The receptors stem from a human donor in good health. CDR3s include the opening cysteine and the closing phenylalanine or tryptophan. A D gene is named only where the DNA matches it firmly. A clone size is listed for some rows: how often the clone was seen (once, few, many), or a class if it is expanded.

TRBJ1-2 | TRBD1 | TRBV27 | many | CATSYRGVNYGYTF | TGTGCCACCAGCTACAGGGGGGTTAACTATGGCTACACCTTC
TRBJ1-6 | TRBD1 | TRBV7-9 | many | CASRRDRISVDSPLHF | TGTGCCAGCAGACGGGACAGGATATCGGTGGATTCACCCCTCCACTTT
TRBJ2-5 | - | TRBV12-3/TRBV12-4 | many | CASSQVETQYF | TGTGCCAGCAGTCAAGTAGAGACCCAGTACTTC
TRBJ1-5 | - | TRBV2 | - | CASRFESGDNQPQHF | TGTGCCAGCAGATTCGAGTCCGGAGACAATCAGCCCCAGCATTTT
TRBJ1-5 | - | TRBV11-2 | - | CASSQSLRQPQHF | TGTGCCAGCAGCCAAAGTCTCCGTCAGCCCCAGCATTTT
TRBJ1-1 | - | TRBV27 | - | CASTGTRKGVNTEAFF | TGTGCCAGCACCGGGACACGAAAAGGGGTGAACACTGAAGCTTTCTTT
TRBJ2-1 | - | TRBV3-1 | many | CASSQGSSAAEQFF | TGTGCCAGCAGCCAAGGGTCAAGCGCCGCTGAGCAGTTCTTC
TRBJ2-7 | - | TRBV27 | many | CASSFQRARDNEQYF | TGTGCCAGCAGTTTCCAAAGAGCCCGGGACAATGAGCAGTACTTC
TRBJ2-5 | - | TRBV19 | many | CASRTRDLPQETQYF | TGTGCCAGTAGGACGCGGGACCTCCCCCAAGAGACCCAGTACTTC
TRBJ2-2 | - | TRBV7-6 | many | CASRAELSNTGELFF | TGTGCCAGCAGGGCGGAACTTTCTAACACCGGGGAGCTGTTTTTT
TRBJ2-5 | - | TRBV6-5 | few | CASRRDQGRETQYF | TGTGCCAGCAGGAGAGACCAGGGGAGAGAGACCCAGTACTTC
TRBJ2-1 | - | TRBV6-1 | many | CASSRAGALGNEQFF | TGTGCCAGCAGTCGCGCGGGCGCGCTGGGGAATGAGCAGTTCTTC
TRBJ1-6 | - | TRBV20-1 | many | CSARVGKALHF | TGCAGTGCTAGGGTAGGGAAGGCCCTCCACTTT
TRBJ2-1 | - | TRBV6-2/TRBV6-3 | many | CASSYPGYSYNEQFF | TGTGCCAGCAGTTACCCCGGGTACTCCTACAATGAGCAGTTCTTC
TRBJ1-1 | - | TRBV6-2/TRBV6-3 | - | CASSPPGGRTEAFF | TGTGCCAGCAGTCCCCCGGGGGGTCGGACTGAAGCTTTCTTT
TRBJ1-1 | - | TRBV7-3 | many | CASSLEGLNTEAFF | TGTGCCAGCAGCTTGGAGGGATTGAACACTGAAGCTTTCTTT
TRBJ2-3 | - | TRBV7-4 | - | CASSFFPPGRRTDTQYF | TGTGCCAGCAGTTTCTTTCCTCCGGGACGAAGGACAGATACGCAGTATTTT